This TCR beta chain was captured by sequencing in a study of regulatory T cells in long-lasting Graves disease (dated by TCRdb to the early 2020s). Some background on the complete study: Patients with newly diagnosed Graves' disease had been on antithyroid drugs for under 3 months. Persistent Graves' disease patients were compared with newly diagnosed Graves' disease patients by peripheral blood TCR sequencing and RNA sequencing. The study was conducted in China and was registered as a clinical trial. A total of about 33 samples were covered by TCR sequencing, comprising around 13 persistent and around 20 newly diagnosed Graves' disease patients.

Turning to this clonotype: It lacks a known antigen. Per-base quality was not reported, and no clone a single base away is much larger than it.

The CDR3 numbers 14 residues from cysteine through phenylalanine. The CDR3 DNA has 42 bases and is translated from base 1. At the junction V is shortened by 6 bases and J by 8 bases, with 19 bases in between. CDR1 SNHLY and CDR2 FYNNEI are derived from the germline V gene. Points the paper makes about the study in general: As a limitation, the authors acknowledged that the small sample size may reduce accuracy. Patients with persistent disease shared more public clonotypes (under 3,000) than newly diagnosed patients did (more than 900). Only peripheral blood was studied, because thyroid tissue, the primary lesion, was inaccessible. Sequencing and analysis were restricted to the TCR beta chain. Persistent Graves' disease patients showed lower TCR Shannon entropy and fewer highly expanded clones than newly diagnosed patients, suggesting clonal expansion. Preferential use of TRBV28, TRBJ1-2 and TRBJ2-5 was observed in persistent disease, whereas TRBV20-1 and TRBJ2-1 were favored in newly diagnosed disease.

The protocol used for the library was multiplex PCR. TCRdb shows the sequencer as Illumina HiSeq 4000. iRepertoire HTBI primers and Arm-PCR amplification of CDR3 regions were used to construct TCR beta libraries. PCR products were gel purified before sequencing. In the authors' own workflow: Gene usage analysis of CDR3 amino acid clonotypes used the 55 to 80 TRBV and around 14 TRBJ segments found across samples. COPE and FqMerger were used to merge filtered high-quality paired reads into contigs. Contigs were aligned with BLAST to IMGT TRBV, TRBD and TRBJ reference genes, and CDR3 was defined per IMGT. Any clonotype with a frequency above 0.1% was classified as a highly expanded clone. Shannon entropy was used to measure repertoire diversity, and the Gini coefficient was used to measure V-J evenness. Clonotypes shared by more than one individual were considered public. The public reads were reprocessed in TCRdb via fastp at Q25 and MiXCR, keeping in-frame beta chains. Each entry merges the rows of one CDR3 protein and shows their most common DNA and genes. The V and J calls and clone size come from TCRdb's table, not from the authors' own analysis. Recorded for this sample are about 620,000 distinct CDR3 sequences; roughly 15% of them occurred a single time. The ten largest clones add up to approximately 18% of the sample.

The time point tag for this specimen amounts to: newly diagnosed GD, antithyroid drugs for less than 3 months. RNA was extracted from PBMCs in TRIzol for both TCR sequencing and RNA sequencing. The diagnosis of Graves' disease followed American Thyroid Association guidelines. The patients came from an endocrinology department in Xi'an, China. From each patient, approximately 9.9 milliliters of peripheral blood was collected into an EDTA anticoagulant tube. Ficoll Paque Plus density gradient separation was used to isolate PBMCs, and no additional T cell sorting was done. RNA quality was checked with an Agilent 2100 Bioanalyzer and agarose gel, and concentration with a NanoDrop 2000. The same sample was also used in a study of T cells in Graves' hyperthyroidism and ophthalmopathy. From that second study: Stable Graves' hyperthyroidism was defined as no progression to ophthalmopathy during 18 months of follow-up. The hyperthyroidism patients were between 18 and 65 years old and newly diagnosed, with a disease duration of less than 2 months. Exclusion was applied to patients with uncontrolled infections, other autoimmune diseases, pregnancy or lactation. Diagnoses were based on clinical symptoms, serum thyroxine and TRAb, thyroid ultrasound and orbital computed tomography. A first-round RT-PCR of the TCR CDR3 used the HTBI primer set with the Qiagen OneStep RT-PCR kit. Most expanded thyroid clonotypes (frequency above 0.001) were also detected in blood, a finding suggesting that blood repertoires may reflect thyroid immune responses. A 13 V-J signature model separated ophthalmopathy from stable hyperthyroidism, with around 88% sensitivity and about 81% specificity in cross-validation and 80%/75% in testing. In validation, the model predicted progression to ophthalmopathy with 65% to 71% sensitivity and 72% to 75% specificity, a median of approximately 6.5 months before onset. To identify TCR V-J signatures that set the groups apart, the researchers used a discovery cohort of more than 95 patients, made up of roughly 40 with Graves' ophthalmopathy and some 58 with stable Graves' hyperthyroidism. Prospective prediction of ophthalmopathy was tested in an independent validation cohort of fewer than 20 hyperthyroidism patients and 15 to 17 patients who later progressed to ophthalmopathy. The 90 to 100 discovery patients were randomly split 7:3 into training and test sets. In addition, the study compared T-cell repertoires in thyroid tissue and in blood from about 6 Graves' hyperthyroidism patients. After sampling, hyperthyroidism patients received methimazole starting at 30 mg daily, and ophthalmopathy patients received high-dose intravenous methylprednisolone. A second multiplex PCR round built the libraries, followed by size selection and purification. Libraries were sequenced paired-end with 100 bp reads on an Illumina HiSeq2000. SOAPnuke was used to process the raw data, removing reads that contained adapters or uncalled bases, had a mean Phred below 15, or lacked an exact match to the constant primer or identifier. COPE v1.2.5 was used to merge the high-quality paired reads, and each unique nucleotide sequence was defined as a clonotype. Clonotypes were aligned to IMGT TRBV, TRBD and TRBJ reference segments using MiTCR v1.1. Only V-J combinations with frequency above 0.0001, covering about 99% of repertoires, were analysed. A TCS score was defined as the ratio between F50 (clonal expansion) and ExV (chaos), using BLOSUM62-based TCRdist between CDR3 peptides within each V-J. Welch's t-statistics and random forest reduced approximately 520 V-J features to about 13, which were used in a naive Bayes classifier (R e1071). Sample size was not statistically predetermined, and investigators were not blinded to group allocation. TCR Vbeta CDR3 sequencing of 140 or so peripheral blood samples (roughly 41 ophthalmopathy, about 75 hyperthyroidism and approximately 17 progressor patients) is reported in the paper.

Sequences were derived from peripheral blood mononuclear cells (PBMCs), sampled at new diagnosis, from a patient treated with antithyroid drugs. The clonotype comes from a woman younger than 45 with Graves disease. Donor details come from another sample of the same person, matched by shared clones. The chain is encoded by TRBV2 joined to TRBJ1-2, and the D gene may be TRBD1, 6 bases matching. The CDR3 in this case is CASRSREAQGGYTF. Read as DNA, the sequence is TGTGCCAGCAGGTCAAGGGAGGCCCAGGGGGGCTACACCTTC.